Sequencing of this TCR beta chain was carried out in a study of shared clonotypes between healthy human individuals. Method: immunoSEQ multiplex PCR; TCRdb's copy keeps in-frame clones and lacks some. The repertoire holds some 470,000 clones, about 79% seen once, with 10% to 15% in the top ten. The V gene's germline CDR1 is MDHEN and CDR2 SYDVKM. This CDR3 has 17 amino acids. V lost 7 bases and J lost 4; bases outside the gene matches: 11. This receptor was taken from a woman aged 40 to 49 in good health. Some clones in this sample may be carry-over from other donors' samples. Sequenced material: PBMCs. The genes are TRBV28 and TRBJ2-1; TRBD2 agrees at 12 bases. The CDR3 nucleotides are TGTGCCAGCACCTCTCTCCTCGGGACTAGCGGGTACAATGAGCAGTTCTTC. Its protein product is CASTSLLGTSGYNEQFF.